The source of this T cell receptor (beta chain) is a study of blood T cells in healthy people across ages. Points from the study as a whole: Naive CD4+ cell counts and diversity both ran higher in long-lived than in aged donors. CMV status of donors was unknown, possibly confounding expanded clonotype changes.

This clonotype has ten or more counts. Its antigen is still unknown. A second about 7 to 12 cycle PCR used barcoded and J-beta primers. TCRdb re-derived calls from the 5' RACE reads in MiXCR, one entry per CDR3 protein. The table shows approximately 2,000,000 distinct CDR3 sequences, with more than 35% occurring only once. Germline trimming cut 5 bases from V and 6 bases from J; bases unmatched to any gene: 13. This CDR3 region has 16 residues. Germline loops: CDR1 SGHDN, CDR2 FVKESK. The source of this sequence is a human donor in good health. The sequenced sample was blood. The chain couples TRBV14 to TRBJ2-3; TRBD2 aligns across 8 bases. The CDR3 region is CASSSFGGGREDTQYF. CDR3 in DNA: TGTGCCAGCAGCTCCTTTGGCGGGGGGCGCGAGGATACGCAGTATTTT.